One sample yielded the 31 T cell receptor beta chains listed below, sequenced in a study of cytomegalovirus exposure and HLA in healthy donors. Primers for the PCR totalled 60 Vbeta and 13 Jbeta. Profiled with immunoSEQ multiplex PCR; TCRdb holds only in-frame clones, not every one. The data show about 150,000 clones, around 80% seen once. The sequencing input was PBMCs. These receptors originate from a woman in her fifties or sixties in good health and CMV-seropositive.

CDR3 region: CASSHPVEVEFLDEQFF. Here the CDR3 DNA reads TGTGCCAGCAGCCACCCCGTTGAGGTCGAGTTTTTAGATGAGCAGTTCTTC. V is TRBV11-2 and J is TRBJ2-1, with no clear D. The V end was cut by 5 bases, the J end by 8 bases, with 25 bases between. CDR1 is SGHAT, CDR2 FQNNGV, per germline. CDR3 size: 17 residues.

The chain links TRBV19 to TRBJ1-4; TRBD1 matches 8 bases. The CDR3 extends over 15 amino acids. V was pared by 5 bases and J by 11 bases, with 13 bases of the junction left unmatched. Germline CDR1 reads LNHDA; CDR2 reads SQIVND (reference sequence). The CDR3 region has the DNA TGTGCCAGTAGTGCCGACAGGGGAGGTTTCGGGAAACTGTTTTTT. It specifies CASSADRGGFGKLFF.

This clone was recorded once. This rearrangement joins TRBV28 to TRBJ2-3; 10 bases align to TRBD2. The length of the CDR3 is 16 residues. Germline assignment: CDR1 MDHEN and CDR2 SYDVKM. Trimming cost V 4 bases and J 3 bases; bases outside gene matches: 7. The CDR3 protein is CASSSQLTSGTDTQYF. CDR3 bases: TGTGCCAGCAGTTCCCAACTGACTAGCGGGACAGATACGCAGTATTTT.

The gene calls are TRBV28 and TRBJ1-5; 8 nucleotides line up with TRBD1. V dropped 6 bases and J dropped 10; count of bases not matched to a gene: 11. Germline assignment: CDR1 MDHEN and CDR2 SYDVKM. The CDR3 covers 14 residues. CDR3 bases: TGTGCCAGCAGCCTGGGGACAGGCGTCACTCCCCAGCATTTT. Translation gives CASSLGTGVTPQHF.

The V gene is TRBV7-9, the J gene TRBJ2-5; TRBD2 might be the D (5 bases). Germline V CDR1 and CDR2: SEHNR, FQNEAQ (reference sequence). V was shortened by 0 bases and J by 4 bases, with 18 bases between the two germline ends. CDR3 length: 17 amino acids. The CDR3 DNA sequence: TGTGCCAGCAGCTTAGCCGGTTGGAACCCCCGGGGAGAGACCCAGTACTTC. It is translated as CASSLAGWNPRGETQYF.

V is TRBV5-4 and J is TRBJ1-1; no definite D call. Germline lookup yields CDR1 SGHNT and CDR2 YYREEE (reference sequence). The CDR3 has 13 residues. V gave up 4 bases and J gave up 11 bases, with 18 bases separating them. This chain's CDR3 is CASSPAGIRRAFF. CDR3 nucleotides: TGTGCCAGCAGCCCGGCGGGAATCAGGCGGGCTTTCTTT.

The chain recombines TRBV5-4 with TRBJ1-2; TRBD1 agrees at 10 bases. The junction had 10 bases not matched to a gene; V was cut back by 0 bases and J by 8 bases. The CDR3 is 16 amino acids. Germline CDR1 is SGHNT and CDR2 is YYREEE (reference sequence). CDR3 region: CASSLAKTGGAEGYTF. As DNA, the CDR3 is TGTGCCAGCAGCTTGGCGAAGACAGGGGGCGCGGAGGGCTACACCTTC.

The V and J genes are TRBV19 and TRBJ1-4; D is uncertain. The CDR3 loop spans 15 amino acids. V lost 4 bases and J 0 bases, leaving 9 bases between the germline ends. CDR1 and CDR2 from the germline V gene are LNHDA and SQIVND (reference sequence). The CDR3 nucleotides are TGTGCCAGTAGTACTGAGCGGGCAACTAATGAAAAACTGTTTTTT. This encodes CASSTERATNEKLFF.

The rearrangement links TRBV6-5 to TRBJ1-2, with TRBD1 matching 7 bases. Trimming took 2 bases from V and 8 from J; bases not matched to a gene: 11. This CDR3 contains 15 residues. Germline lookup yields CDR1 MNHEY and CDR2 SVGAGI. DNA of the CDR3: TGTGCCAGCAGTTACACGCGACAGGGTACCGGGGGCTACACCTTC. It encodes CASSYTRQGTGGYTF.

The J gene is TRBJ1-4, the V gene TRBV5-6; 8 nucleotides agree with TRBD1. The CDR3 length is 13 residues. The V and J ends lost 4 bases and 5 bases, in that order; junction bases with no gene match: 1. CDR1 SGHDT and CDR2 YYEEEE come from the germline V gene. CDR3 bases: TGTGCCAGCAGCCGGACAGGGAATGAAAAACTGTTTTTT. It codes for CASSRTGNEKLFF.

The rearrangement uses TRBV18 and TRBJ1-5; D call uncertain. Germline CDR1 is KGHSH and CDR2 is LQKENI. The V end was cut by 3 bases, the J end by 4 bases, with 7 bases between. The CDR3 runs to 13 residues. CDR3 sequence: CASSPGLNQPQHF. Written as DNA, the CDR3 is TGTGCCAGCTCACCCGGACTAAATCAGCCCCAGCATTTT.

The CDR3: CASSGVNSTLNTEAFF. In nucleotides, the CDR3 is TGTGCCAGCAGTGGAGTGAACAGCACCCTGAACACTGAAGCTTTCTTT. The chain carries TRBV2 and TRBJ1-1; D unclear. V was clipped by 4 bases and J by 0 bases, with 15 bases between them. This CDR3 is 16 amino acids long. Germline CDR1 reads SNHLY; CDR2 reads FYNNEI.

The chain has TRBV5-1 and TRBJ2-2; 7 positions agree with TRBD1. This CDR3 has 21 residues. The V and J ends lost 3 bases and 0 bases, in that order; junction bases with no gene match: 20. Per the germline V gene, CDR1 is SGHRS and CDR2 is YFSETQ. CDR3 loop: CASSWDLGGAGPMANTGELFF. Written as DNA, the CDR3 is TGCGCCAGCAGCTGGGACCTAGGGGGCGCTGGTCCCATGGCGAACACCGGGGAGCTGTTTTTT.

The chain couples TRBV5-4 to TRBJ1-1; D gene uncertain. Trimming shortened V by 4 bases and J by 11 bases, and 15 bases separated the two germline ends. CDR3 length equals 12 residues. Germline loops: CDR1 SGHNT, CDR2 YYREEE (reference sequence). The CDR3: CASSPPGRGAFF. CDR3 DNA sequence: TGTGCCAGCAGCCCACCCGGGAGAGGGGCTTTCTTT.

V usage is TRBV11-2 and J usage is TRBJ2-7; 9 positions match TRBD2. Germline V gene sequence: CDR1 SGHAT, CDR2 FQNNGV. The CDR3 has 17 residues. The V gene end was trimmed by 5 bases and the J gene end by 0 bases; junction bases not matched to a gene: 11. CDR3 protein: CASSRLRGGSSSYEQYF. CDR3 coding DNA: TGTGCCAGCAGCCGCCTGCGGGGGGGCAGCAGCTCCTACGAGCAGTACTTC.

The gene calls are TRBV2 and TRBJ1-1; TRBD1 is a possible D gene (5 bases). Trimming pared 6 bases from V and 3 bases from J, leaving 14 bases between. Germline CDR1 reads SNHLY; CDR2 reads FYNNEI. CDR3 size: 14 residues. DNA of the CDR3: TGTGCCAGCAGCTCCAAGGGGTCCGACACTGAAGCTTTCTTT. It codes for CASSSKGSDTEAFF.

This sequence joins TRBV30 and TRBJ2-7, with 9 bases fitting TRBD1. Germline V gene lookup returns CDR1 GTSNPN and CDR2 SVGIG (reference sequence). V trimming: 3 bases; J trimming: 7 bases; junction bases outside the gene matches: 7. The CDR3 length is 13 residues. CDR3 loop: CAWSSTGGGEQYF. The DNA for the CDR3 is TGTGCCTGGAGCTCAACAGGGGGCGGTGAGCAGTACTTC.

V gene TRBV11-3 combines with J gene TRBJ2-1; the match to TRBD2 covers 7 bases. Germline CDR1 SGHNT, CDR2 YENEEA. This CDR3 region has 18 residues. V shed 1 base and J 1 base; nucleotides not matched to a gene: 10. In DNA, the CDR3 is TGTGCCAGCAGCTTAGCCCGGGGAGGGAAAGGGTCCTACAATGAGCAGTTCTTC. Translating it yields CASSLARGGKGSYNEQFF.

The rearrangement joins TRBV19 to TRBJ1-4; D gene ambiguous. The germline gives CDR1 LNHDA, CDR2 SQIVND (reference sequence). V lost 4 bases and J 10 bases, leaving 22 bases between the germline ends. The length of the CDR3 is 16 residues. In DNA form, the CDR3 reads TGTGCCAGTAGTAAAGAATGGAGCGGCCAGTTGGGAAAACTGTTTTTT. The encoded protein is CASSKEWSGQLGKLFF. The full variable domain, with the rest looked up from reference TRBV19 and TRBJ1-4, is DGGITQSPKYLFRKEGQNVTLSCEQNLNHDAMYWYRQDPGQGLRLIYYSQIVNDFQKGDIAEGYSVSREKKESFPLTVTSAQKNPTAFYLCASSKEWSGQLGKLFFGSGTQLSVL.

The rearrangement joins TRBV29-1 to TRBJ2-7; TRBD1 aligns across 8 bases. The germline gives CDR1 SQVTM, CDR2 ANQGSEA. The length of the CDR3 is 14 residues. V lost 4 bases and J lost 2; bases outside the gene matches: 7. CDR3 residues: CSVGDRGKAYEQYF. CDR3 nucleotides: TGCAGCGTTGGAGACAGGGGAAAAGCCTACGAGCAGTACTTC.

The V and J genes are TRBV6-1 and TRBJ1-1; a possible D gene is TRBD1 (5 bases). This CDR3 is 14 amino acids long. Germline V lookup: CDR1 MNHNS, CDR2 SASEGT. V lost 2 bases to trimming and J lost 11 bases, with 18 bases between them. DNA of the CDR3: TGTGCCAGCAGTGAACGGGGGTCGAGGGCCAAGGCTTTCTTT. It codes for CASSERGSRAKAFF.

The genes are TRBV7-9 and TRBJ2-7, with 11 bases that match TRBD1. With V trimmed by 1 base and J by 4 bases, 6 bases remained unmatched. CDR3 length: 16 residues. Germline assignment: CDR1 SEHNR and CDR2 FQNEAQ (reference sequence). This chain's CDR3 is CASSLVVGTGGYEQYF. The CDR3 region has the DNA TGTGCCAGCAGCTTAGTAGTGGGGACAGGGGGGTACGAGCAGTACTTC. Filled out from reference TRBV7-9 and TRBJ2-7, the complete variable domain reads DTGVSQNPRHKITKRGQNVTFRCDPISEHNRLYWYRQTLGQGPEFLTYFQNEAQLEKSRLLSDRFSAERPKGSFSTLEIQRTEQGDSAMYLCASSLVVGTGGYEQYFGPGTRLTVT.

V is TRBV18 and J is TRBJ2-6; possibly TRBD1 for D (5 bases). Between the trimmed V and J ends, which lost 5 bases and 0 bases, there was a span of 11 bases. CDR1 and CDR2 (germline): KGHSH, LQKENI. This CDR3 comprises 16 residues. The CDR3 spells CASSGQGPSGANVLTF. CDR3 bases: TGTGCCAGCTCAGGGCAGGGTCCCTCTGGGGCCAACGTCCTGACTTTC.

In this sample, this clone turned up once. This chain links TRBV28 with TRBJ1-3, with a tentative D call TRBD1 (5 bases). Trimming removed 5 bases from V and 2 bases from J, with 16 bases in between. The CDR3 is made up of 16 amino acids. Germline-derived CDR1 and CDR2 are MDHEN and SYDVKM. This CDR3 is CASSSFGQTAGNTIYF. For the CDR3, the DNA is TGTGCCAGCAGTAGCTTCGGGCAGACAGCTGGAAACACCATATATTTT.

V usage is TRBV9 and J usage is TRBJ2-3; tentatively, D is TRBD2 (6 bases). This CDR3 spans 16 amino acids. CDR1 is SGDLS, CDR2 YYNGEE, per germline. The germline V and J ends were trimmed by 3 bases and 0 bases, with 14 bases remaining between them. The CDR3 is CASSARGTVSTDTQYF. The CDR3 DNA reads TGTGCCAGCAGCGCCCGGGGGACGGTTAGCACAGATACGCAGTATTTT.

V is TRBV5-4 and J is TRBJ2-7, with TRBD2 matching 11 bases. Germline loops: CDR1 SGHNT, CDR2 YYREEE (reference sequence). The ends lost 0 bases at V and 3 bases at J; junction bases unmatched: 5. The CDR3 length is 16 residues. The CDR3 reads CASSLGTSGGNYEQYF. For the CDR3, the DNA is TGTGCCAGCAGCTTGGGAACTAGCGGGGGTAACTACGAGCAGTACTTC.

The genes are TRBV5-4 and TRBJ2-3; D is perhaps TRBD2 (6 bases). Trimming left V 0 bases short and J 5 bases short, with 10 bases between. This CDR3 spans 14 amino acids. Per the germline V gene, CDR1 is SGHNT and CDR2 is YYREEE (reference sequence). The CDR3 region is CASSLALAKDTQYF. For the CDR3, the DNA is TGTGCCAGCAGCTTGGCGCTAGCGAAAGATACGCAGTATTTT.

This clone was seen more than once but under ten times. The CDR3 spells CASGRIGGTDTQYF. The CDR3 DNA is TGTGCCAGTGGGCGGATCGGGGGGACAGATACGCAGTATTTT. The chain has TRBV19 and TRBJ2-3; TRBD2 aligns across 7 bases. The CDR3 has 14 amino acids. J lost 3 bases, V lost 8 bases, and 8 bases had no gene match. Germline assignment: CDR1 LNHDA and CDR2 SQIVND (reference sequence).

There are a few counts of this clone. This chain uses TRBV7-2 with TRBJ1-5; D is perhaps TRBD1 (6 bases). The CDR3 totals 16 residues. Trimming took 3 bases from V and 4 from J, leaving 16 bases between them. Germline values: CDR1 SGHTA, CDR2 FQGNSA. CDR3 in DNA: TGTGCCAGCAGCTTCTTACCGTCACAGGGAAATCAGCCCCAGCATTTT. Amino acids: CASSFLPSQGNQPQHF.

The gene calls are TRBV6-1 and TRBJ1-2; 7 nucleotides match TRBD1. V trimming: 5 bases; J trimming: 0 bases; junction bases outside the gene matches: 6. This CDR3 contains 15 residues. Per germline, CDR1 MNHNS and CDR2 SASEGT. CDR3 loop: CASSLQGGPNYGYTF. The CDR3 DNA reads as TGTGCCAGCAGTCTGCAGGGGGGTCCTAACTATGGCTACACCTTC.

Regarding this clone: The same CDR3 is also encoded by other DNA sequences in this sample. This chain uses TRBV29-1 with TRBJ2-3, with 9 bases that match TRBD2. This CDR3 has 15 residues. V trimming: 4 bases; J trimming: 0 bases; junction bases outside the gene matches: 5. The V gene's germline CDR1 is SQVTM and CDR2 ANQGSEA. DNA of the CDR3: TGCAGCGTTGTACTAGCGGGCCCTAGCACAGATACGCAGTATTTT. Protein: CSVVLAGPSTDTQYF.